The sequence of this T cell receptor beta chain was determined in a study of high-grade serous ovarian cancer treatment subgroups. Findings of the study overall: Tumors within one patient showed repertoire similarity of roughly 0.11 to 0.79.

The CDR3 extends over 14 amino acids. The V end lost 1 base, the J end lost 6 bases, and 12 bases lay between the germline ends. CDR1 and CDR2 (germline): SGHDT, YYEEEE. About this clone: Its matching antigen is unknown.

Tumor samples were taken before definitive surgery or chemotherapy. Sequencing used immunoSEQ multiplex PCR; TCRdb keeps in-frame clones, though not all of them. This table has several thousand clones, 65% to 85% appearing once. The chain links TRBV5-6 to TRBJ2-3, with D unresolved. The sample comprised tumor tissue. This sequence was found in a human donor with high-grade serous ovarian cancer. This chain's CDR3 is CASSLFSFLDTQYF. The DNA of the CDR3 is TGTGCCAGCAGCTTGTTTAGCTTTTTGGATACGCAGTATTTT.